This is a list of T cell receptor beta chains from one sample in a study of PD-1 blockade in classical Hodgkin lymphoma. The repertoire was sequenced with immunoSEQ multiplex PCR; TCRdb's copy has only in-frame clones and lacks some. The sample includes tens of thousands of clones, 76% of them seen just once. Here the sequenced sample was peripheral blood mononuclear cells (PBMCs), taken at baseline. The receptors were sampled from a human donor with classical Hodgkin lymphoma. Each CDR3 is given with its conserved first and last residue. The D gene is left open where the match is weak. The size field is filled for only some rows; it gives once, few, many or a size class.

v_gene	j_gene	abundance	d_gene	CDR3aa	CDR3nt
TRBV18	TRBJ1-5	.	.	CASSPGITNQPQHF	TGTGCCAGCTCACCTGGGATCACCAATCAGCCCCAGCATTTT
TRBV6-5	TRBJ1-2	.	.	CASSSGNYGYTF	TGTGCCAGCAGTTCCGGAAACTATGGCTACACCTTC
TRBV7-2	TRBJ2-7	.	.	CASSFGLTLYEQYF	TGTGCCAGCAGCTTCGGACTCACACTATACGAGCAGTACTTC
TRBV7-6	TRBJ1-1	.	.	CASSLDANTEAFF	TGTGCCAGCAGCTTAGATGCGAACACTGAAGCTTTCTTT
TRBV10-3	TRBJ2-1	.	TRBD2	CAIEPQVAGEQFF	TGTGCCATCGAGCCCCAGGTAGCGGGCGAGCAGTTCTTC
TRBV12-5	TRBJ2-3	.	.	CASGLGAGTDTQYF	TGTGCTAGTGGTCTGGGGGCAGGCACAGATACGCAGTATTTT
TRBV14	TRBJ2-3	once	TRBD2	CASSQGLAGYTDTQYF	TGTGCCAGCAGCCAAGGACTAGCGGGGTACACAGATACGCAGTATTTT
TRBV6-5	TRBJ2-5	.	TRBD1	CASRVEGARETQYF	TGTGCCAGCAGGGTTGAGGGGGCGCGTGAGACCCAGTACTTC
TRBV4-3	TRBJ2-7	.	TRBD1	CASSQVWDSSYEQYF	TGCGCCAGCAGCCAAGTTTGGGACAGCTCCTACGAGCAGTACTTC
TRBV2	TRBJ2-4	.	.	CANRNGGGSIQYF	TGTGCCAACCGTAACGGGGGAGGTAGCATTCAGTACTTC
TRBV5-1	TRBJ2-7	.	TRBD1	CASRTRTGVPYEQYF	TGCGCCAGCAGGACCAGGACAGGGGTCCCTTACGAGCAGTACTTC
TRBV9	TRBJ1-4	.	.	CASSILGRGLKKLFF	TGTGCCAGCAGCATATTAGGGAGGGGCCTCAAAAAACTGTTTTTT
TRBV4-2	TRBJ2-7	.	TRBD2	CASSQDRGGRPYEQYF	TGTGCCAGCAGCCAAGATCGCGGCGGGAGGCCCTACGAGCAGTACTTC
TRBV5-1	TRBJ2-1	.	.	CASSSVSGPYNEQFF	TGCGCCAGCAGCTCCGTAAGCGGACCCTACAATGAGCAGTTCTTC
TRBV6-5	TRBJ2-5	.	.	CASSYAGTHRTQYF	TGTGCCAGCAGTTACGCCGGGACCCATCGAACCCAGTACTTC
TRBV7-2	TRBJ2-3	.	.	CASSSGTISTDTQYF	TGTGCCAGCAGCTCCGGGACGATTAGCACAGATACGCAGTATTTT
TRBV6-5	TRBJ1-5	.	TRBD1	CASRWDRVGDQPQHF	TGTGCCAGCCGATGGGACAGGGTCGGGGATCAGCCCCAGCATTTT
TRBV7-2	TRBJ2-7	.	.	CASSLVGEGYEQYF	TGTGCCAGCAGCTTAGTAGGCGAGGGCTACGAGCAGTACTTC
TRBV27	TRBJ2-7	medium-sized	.	CASSSFSGVPYEQYF	TGTGCCAGCAGTTCCTTCTCAGGAGTACCCTACGAGCAGTACTTC
TRBV13	TRBJ2-1	once	.	CASSLRPGLAPGVRNEQFF	TGTGCCAGCAGCCTACGACCGGGGCTAGCTCCTGGGGTGAGGAATGAGCAGTTCTTC
TRBV4-1	TRBJ2-1	.	.	CASSLGRGIEQFF	TGCGCCAGCAGCCTGGGACGGGGGATTGAGCAGTTCTTC
TRBV28	TRBJ2-7	.	.	CASSLYDRPLYEQYF	TGTGCCAGCAGTTTATATGACAGACCACTCTACGAGCAGTACTTC
TRBV7-9	TRBJ1-4	.	TRBD1	CASARAGGEKLFF	TGTGCCAGCGCTAGGGCAGGGGGCGAAAAACTGTTTTTT
TRBV7-9	TRBJ1-4	.	.	CASSFWGSNEKLFF	TGTGCCAGCAGCTTTTGGGGATCTAATGAAAAACTGTTTTTT
TRBV5-4	TRBJ2-5	.	TRBD1	CASSLALGQGAGETQYF	TGTGCCAGCAGCTTGGCCCTGGGGCAGGGGGCCGGAGAGACCCAGTACTTC
TRBV19	TRBJ2-3	.	.	CASSTLAFSSTDTQYF	TGTGCCAGTAGTACTCTAGCGTTTTCTAGCACAGATACGCAGTATTTT
TRBV18	TRBJ2-3	once	.	CASSQRPVDTQYF	TGTGCCAGCTCTCAACGGCCCGTAGATACGCAGTATTTT
TRBV9	TRBJ1-2	.	TRBD1	CASSGRDRRYGYTF	TGTGCCAGCAGCGGACGGGACAGGCGCTATGGCTACACCTTC